This T cell receptor beta chain was identified in a study of cytomegalovirus exposure and HLA in healthy donors. About the study: Across around 400 genotyped donors, more than 75% landed in the Caucasian-associated ancestry cluster. General study results and limits: Looking again later, the authors saw that most CMV-associated TCR beta chains seemed HLA-restricted. Several of the most significant clusters appeared linked to common viral pathogens, based on a later analysis. With DRB1 most and HLA-C fewest, TCR association rates differed between HLA loci in a later analysis.

The PCR used 60 Vbeta and 13 Jbeta primers. TCRdb's copy holds only in-frame clones and misses some; the assay was immunoSEQ multiplex PCR. The table shows 150,000 to 200,000 clones, with roughly 77% occurring only once. Looked up from germline, CDR1 is MDHEN and CDR2 is SYDVKM. CDR3 length equals 14 residues. Trimming cost V 5 bases and J 3 bases; bases outside gene matches: 7. Notes on this clone: Its antigen remains unidentified.

The chain employs TRBV28 and TRBJ2-7, with TRBD1 identical over 7 bases. The clonotype originates from a man aged 45 to 65 in good health and CMV-seropositive. Sequencing was performed on PBMCs. The CDR3 spells CASSPWTGIYEQYF. The CDR3 region has the DNA TGTGCCAGCAGTCCCTGGACAGGCATCTACGAGCAGTACTTC. Combining the CDR3 with reference TRBV28 and TRBJ2-7 gives the whole variable domain DVKVTQSSRYLVKRTGEKVFLECVQDMDHENMFWYRQDPGLGLRLIYFSYDVKMKEKGDIPEGYSVSREKKERFSLILESASTNQTSMYLCASSPWTGIYEQYFGPGTRLTVT.